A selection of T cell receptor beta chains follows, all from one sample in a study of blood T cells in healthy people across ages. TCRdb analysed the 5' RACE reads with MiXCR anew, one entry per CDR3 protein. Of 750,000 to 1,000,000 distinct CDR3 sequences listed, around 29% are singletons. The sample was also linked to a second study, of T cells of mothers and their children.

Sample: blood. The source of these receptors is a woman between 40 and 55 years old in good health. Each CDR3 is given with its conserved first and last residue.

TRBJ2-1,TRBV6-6,CTSSPGQGRREQFF
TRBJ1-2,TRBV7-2,CASSLSGRAGYTF
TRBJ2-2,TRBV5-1,CTSSFGPDHTGELFF
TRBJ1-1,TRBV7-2,CASSSGHRAAEAFF
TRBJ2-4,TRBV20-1,CSARGGTSGYNEQYF
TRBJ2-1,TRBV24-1,CATSDFGGGFNEQFF
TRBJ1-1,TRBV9,CASSSSEWGTEAFF
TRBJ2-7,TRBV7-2,CASSLEALAGGRYEQYF
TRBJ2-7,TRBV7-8,CASSLRRTEPYEQYF
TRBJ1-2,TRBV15,CATSTWDRVGSGYTF
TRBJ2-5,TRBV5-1,CASSSRENEQYF
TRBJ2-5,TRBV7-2,CASSSTRGLETQYF
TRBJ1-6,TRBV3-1,CASSQEGLRQNSPLHF
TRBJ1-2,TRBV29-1,CSVEGQQGYGYTF
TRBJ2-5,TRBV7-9,CASSSPWGSGGQETQYF
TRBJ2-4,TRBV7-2,CASSRKGVSLAKNIQYF
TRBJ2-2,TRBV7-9,CASSSAGYTGELFF
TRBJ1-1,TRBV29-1,CSGQGVAEAFF
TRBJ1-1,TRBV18,CASSDRQGPAGEAFF
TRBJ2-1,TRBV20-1,CSATGTSGVGWGEQFF
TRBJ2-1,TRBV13,CASSRGGSSYNEQFF
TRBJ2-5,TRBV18,CASSPPTAGSQETQYF
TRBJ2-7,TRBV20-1,CSAGAGTQGGYEQYF
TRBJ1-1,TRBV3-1,CASSAAFPGYTEAFF
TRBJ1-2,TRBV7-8,CASSLEYWTERVRSGYTF
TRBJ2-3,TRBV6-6,CAGSLLAGGQGTDTQYF
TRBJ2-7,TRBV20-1,CSARAFGQFLYEQYF
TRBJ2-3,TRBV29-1,CSATISTDTQYF
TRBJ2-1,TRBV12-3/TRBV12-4,CASSKAGFSYNEQFF
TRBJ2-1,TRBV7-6,CASTSGGNEQFF
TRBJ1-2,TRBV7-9,CASSQQDRYGGYTF
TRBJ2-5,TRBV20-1,CSARDTGEGTQYF
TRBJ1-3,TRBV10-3,CAISDRVSGRGNTIYF
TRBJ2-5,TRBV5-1,CASSLVTHPIGYEQYF
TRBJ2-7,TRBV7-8,CASSFRGATYEQYF
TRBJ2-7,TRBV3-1,CASSPESWTGTYEQYF
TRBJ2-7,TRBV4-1,CASSQGGGESYEQYF
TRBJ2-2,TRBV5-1,CASRPGENTGERFF
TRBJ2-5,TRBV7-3,CASSFGGLPQETQYF
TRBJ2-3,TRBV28,CASSLLQGAATDTQYF
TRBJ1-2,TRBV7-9,CASSLVVGTGGDYGYTF
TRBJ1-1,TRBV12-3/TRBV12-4,CASSPLSWEAEAFF
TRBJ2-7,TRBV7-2,CASRPLGASYEQYF
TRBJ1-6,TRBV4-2,CASSPRGTGYSPLHF
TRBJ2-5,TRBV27,CASSLDGGALETQYF
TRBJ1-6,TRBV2,CARRGQQNSPLHF
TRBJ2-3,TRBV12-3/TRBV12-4,CASSPDLGSSTDTQYF
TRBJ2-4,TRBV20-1,CSAAGGLAGNNIQYF
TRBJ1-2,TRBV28,CASSLPGADQYTF
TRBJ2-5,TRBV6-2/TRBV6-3,CASSYSRGSQYF
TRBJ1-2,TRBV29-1,CSVEDGLRAGYTF
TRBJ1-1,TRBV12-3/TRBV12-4,CASSLGRGVAFF
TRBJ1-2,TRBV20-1,CSAEGGEVALGGPYGYTF
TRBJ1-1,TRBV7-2,CASSSGQGADRAFF
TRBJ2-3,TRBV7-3,CASSSRVADTQYF
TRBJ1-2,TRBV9,CASSARGNYGYTF
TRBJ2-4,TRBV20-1,CSARDLRDTWEQYF